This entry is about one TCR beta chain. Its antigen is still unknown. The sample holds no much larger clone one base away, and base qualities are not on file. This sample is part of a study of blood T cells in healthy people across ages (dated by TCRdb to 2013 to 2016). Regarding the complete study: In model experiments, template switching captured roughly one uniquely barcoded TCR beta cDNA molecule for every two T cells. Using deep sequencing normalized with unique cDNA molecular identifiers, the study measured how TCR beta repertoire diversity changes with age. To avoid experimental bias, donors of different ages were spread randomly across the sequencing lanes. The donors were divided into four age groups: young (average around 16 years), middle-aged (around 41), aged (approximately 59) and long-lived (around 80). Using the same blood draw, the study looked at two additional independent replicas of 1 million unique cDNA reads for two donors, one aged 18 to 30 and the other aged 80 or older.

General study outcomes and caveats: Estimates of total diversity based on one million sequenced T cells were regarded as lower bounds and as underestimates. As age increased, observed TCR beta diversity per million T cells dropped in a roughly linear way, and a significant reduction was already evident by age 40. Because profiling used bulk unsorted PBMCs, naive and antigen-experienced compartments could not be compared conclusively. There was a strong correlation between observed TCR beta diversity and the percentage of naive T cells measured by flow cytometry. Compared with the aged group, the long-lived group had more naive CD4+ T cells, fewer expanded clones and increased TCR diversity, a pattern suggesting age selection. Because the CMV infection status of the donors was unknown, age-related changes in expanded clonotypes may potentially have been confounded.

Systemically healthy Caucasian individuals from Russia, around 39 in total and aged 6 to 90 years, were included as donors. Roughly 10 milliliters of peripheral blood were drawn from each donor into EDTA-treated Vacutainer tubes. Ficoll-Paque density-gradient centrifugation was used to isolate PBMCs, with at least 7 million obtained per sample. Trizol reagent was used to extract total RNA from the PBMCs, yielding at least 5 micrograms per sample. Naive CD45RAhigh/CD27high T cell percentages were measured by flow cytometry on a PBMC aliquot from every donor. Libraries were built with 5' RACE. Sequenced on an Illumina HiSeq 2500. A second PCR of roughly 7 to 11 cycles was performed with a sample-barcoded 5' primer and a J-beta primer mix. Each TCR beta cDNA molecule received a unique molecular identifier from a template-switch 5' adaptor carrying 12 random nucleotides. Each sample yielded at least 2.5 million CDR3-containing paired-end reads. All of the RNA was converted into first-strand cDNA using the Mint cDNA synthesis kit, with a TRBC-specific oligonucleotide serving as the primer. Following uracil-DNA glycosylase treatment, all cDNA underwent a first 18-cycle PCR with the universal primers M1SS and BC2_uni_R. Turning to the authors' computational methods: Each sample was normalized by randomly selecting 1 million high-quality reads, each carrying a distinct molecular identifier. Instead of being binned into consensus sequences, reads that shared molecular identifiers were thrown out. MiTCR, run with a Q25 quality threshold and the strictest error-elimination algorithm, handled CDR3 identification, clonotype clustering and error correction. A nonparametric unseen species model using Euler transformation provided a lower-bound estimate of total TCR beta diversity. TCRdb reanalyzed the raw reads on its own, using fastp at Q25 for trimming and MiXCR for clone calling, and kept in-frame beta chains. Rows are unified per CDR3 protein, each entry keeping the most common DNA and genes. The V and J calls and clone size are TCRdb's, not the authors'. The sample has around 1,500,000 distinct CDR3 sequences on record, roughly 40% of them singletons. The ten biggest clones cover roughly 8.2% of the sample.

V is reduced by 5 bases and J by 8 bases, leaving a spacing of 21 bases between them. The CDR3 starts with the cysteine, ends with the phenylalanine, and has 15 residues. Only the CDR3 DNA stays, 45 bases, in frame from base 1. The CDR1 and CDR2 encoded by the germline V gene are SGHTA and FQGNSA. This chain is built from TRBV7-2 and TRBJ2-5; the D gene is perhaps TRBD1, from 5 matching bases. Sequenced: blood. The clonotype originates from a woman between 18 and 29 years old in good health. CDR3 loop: CASSPRTGTPRTQYF. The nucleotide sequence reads TGTGCCAGCAGCCCGCGAACAGGCACCCCCAGAACCCAGTACTTC.